These 23 T cell receptor beta chains were all obtained from the same sample, sequenced in a study of cytomegalovirus exposure and HLA in healthy donors. Primers: 60 Vbeta forward and 13 Jbeta reverse. The table came from immunoSEQ multiplex PCR; TCRdb's copy has only in-frame clones and leaves some out. The sample holds about 130,000 clones; about 8.5% are singletons and the top ten take 5% to 6%. The sample was PBMCs. The source of these receptors is a man aged 35-49 years in good health and CMV-seronegative.

This chain joins TRBV5-1 and TRBJ2-1; weak D call: TRBD1 (6 bases). Germline V gene lookup returns CDR1 SGHRS and CDR2 YFSETQ. This CDR3 has 15 residues. With 4 bases removed from V and 0 bases from J, the gap between germline ends came to 11 bases. CDR3 sequence: CASSLGQSSYNEQFF. DNA of the CDR3: TGCGCCAGCAGCCTCGGACAGAGCTCCTACAATGAGCAGTTCTTC. The entire variable domain, with the rest obtained from reference TRBV5-1 and TRBJ2-1, is as follows: KAGVTQTPRYLIKTRGQQVTLSCSPISGHRSVSWYQQTPGQGLQFLFEYFSETQRNKGNFPGRFSGRQFSNSRSEMNVSTLELGDSALYLCASSLGQSSYNEQFFGPGTRLTVL.

This clone came up a few times. The junction differs from germline at one of its ends, possibly a read error. Other DNA sequences from this sample encode an identical CDR3 as well. The chain employs TRBV27 and TRBJ1-1; 10 bases are a match to TRBD1. The CDR3 is made up of 13 amino acids. Per the germline V gene, CDR1 is MNHEY and CDR2 is SMNVEV (reference sequence). For the CDR3, the DNA is TGTGCCAGCCGAAGACAGGGGGCGACTGAAGCCTTCTTT. This gives the protein CASRRQGATEAFF.

The CDR3 nucleotides read TGTGCCAGCAGACAAAGCGGGGGTCAAGAGACCCAGTACTTC. Amino acids: CASRQSGGQETQYF. V and J are TRBV7-6 and TRBJ2-5; 8 bases match TRBD2. The CDR3 length is 14 residues. With V trimmed by 6 bases and J by 2 bases, 5 bases remained unmatched. Per germline, CDR1 SGHVS and CDR2 FNYEAQ.

J is TRBJ2-1 and V is TRBV4-1; 9 bases map to TRBD2. This CDR3 region has 15 residues. V lost 7 bases and J lost 7; bases outside the gene matches: 11. Germline assignment: CDR1 MGHRA and CDR2 YSYEKL. The CDR3 spells CASMRGGGGANEQFF. CDR3 bases: TGCGCCAGCATGAGGGGTGGCGGGGGGGCGAATGAGCAGTTCTTC.

There are a few counts of this clone. Written as DNA, the CDR3 is TGTGCCAGCAGCTTATTTTCTAGTTTTACCGGGGAGCTGTTTTTT. It is translated as CASSLFSSFTGELFF. The rearrangement uses TRBV7-6 and TRBJ2-2, with D hard to call. The CDR3 is 15 amino acids. In germline, CDR1 is SGHVS, CDR2 FNYEAQ. Trimming removed 2 bases at V and 5 bases at J, with 12 bases between.

The chain uses TRBV2 and TRBJ2-1, with 7 bases that match TRBD2. The CDR3 consists of 16 residues. V lost 2 bases and J lost 1; bases outside the gene matches: 5. Germline CDR1 reads SNHLY; CDR2 reads FYNNEI. This CDR3 is CASSEYSSGSYNEQFF. As DNA, the CDR3 is TGTGCCAGCAGTGAATATTCTAGCGGTTCCTACAATGAGCAGTTCTTC.

This clone has a handful of counts. J is TRBJ2-3 and V is TRBV7-6; 10 bases fit TRBD2. Germline CDR1 SGHVS, CDR2 FNYEAQ. This CDR3 has 17 amino acids. Germline trimming cut 5 bases from V and 5 bases from J; bases unmatched to any gene: 13. CDR3 sequence reads: CASSRGVAGGQGDTQYF. The CDR3 DNA is TGTGCCAGCAGCCGCGGGGTAGCGGGGGGCCAGGGAGATACGCAGTATTTT.

V gene TRBV19 combines with J gene TRBJ1-2, with TRBD1 identical over 7 bases. Germline V CDR1 and CDR2: LNHDA, SQIVND (reference sequence). V lost 3 bases and J lost 2; bases outside the gene matches: 6. The CDR3 spans 15 residues. This chain's CDR3 is CASSIATGQNYGYTF. In DNA, the CDR3 is TGTGCCAGTAGTATTGCCACGGGACAGAACTATGGCTACACCTTC.

The rearrangement joins TRBV7-2 to TRBJ1-2, with TRBD1 as a possible D gene (6 bases). Trimming removed 5 bases at V and 0 bases at J, with 13 bases between. Germline CDR1 SGHTA, CDR2 FQGNSA. The CDR3 is made up of 15 amino acids. The CDR3 spells CASSLRQEPNYGYTF. In nucleotides, the CDR3 is TGTGCCAGCAGCCTCAGACAGGAACCTAACTATGGCTACACCTTC.

The rearrangement joins TRBV18 to TRBJ1-1; 8 nucleotides line up with TRBD1. Looked up from germline, CDR1 is KGHSH and CDR2 is LQKENI. CDR3 length: 14 amino acids. V shed 6 bases and J 3 bases; nucleotides not matched to a gene: 6. The CDR3 nucleotides read TGTGCCAGCTCGCAGGGGGCATGGGACACTGAAGCTTTCTTT. Translated, it gives CASSQGAWDTEAFF.

This clone was seen more than once but under ten times. The J gene is TRBJ2-5, the V gene TRBV6-4; no clear D gene. In germline, CDR1 is MRHNA, CDR2 SNTAGT. Trimming left V 6 bases short and J 4 bases short, with 12 bases between. CDR3 size: 13 residues. This chain's CDR3 is CASSGFRPETQYF. CDR3 DNA sequence: TGTGCCAGCAGCGGGTTCCGGCCAGAGACCCAGTACTTC.

This clone was detected only a few times. The rearrangement joins TRBV5-1 to TRBJ2-5; the D is unclear. The CDR3 contains 12 residues. Germline assignment: CDR1 SGHRS and CDR2 YFSETQ. V was cut by 0 bases and J by 5 bases, with 5 bases left in between. The CDR3 loop reads CASSLDGETQYF. The CDR3 bases are TGCGCCAGCAGCTTGGACGGGGAGACCCAGTACTTC. Variable domain in full (rest from reference TRBV5-1 and TRBJ2-5): KAGVTQTPRYLIKTRGQQVTLSCSPISGHRSVSWYQQTPGQGLQFLFEYFSETQRNKGNFPGRFSGRQFSNSRSEMNVSTLELGDSALYLCASSLDGETQYFGPGTRLLVL.

Sample share makes this clone medium-sized. This sequence joins TRBV5-6 and TRBJ1-4; TRBD1 is a possible D gene (5 bases). There are 15 residues in the CDR3. Per the germline V gene, CDR1 is SGHDT and CDR2 is YYEEEE. Trimming took off 2 bases at V and 5 bases at J, with 13 bases between the two ends. CDR3 nucleotides: TGTGCCAGCAGCTTATACGCAGGGTGGAATGAAAAACTGTTTTTT. Its translation is CASSLYAGWNEKLFF.

This clone was counted between two and nine times. V usage is TRBV9 and J usage is TRBJ2-3; no clear D. Germline V CDR1 and CDR2: SGDLS, YYNGEE. This CDR3 has 14 residues. V gave up 0 bases and J gave up 2 bases, with 7 bases separating them. In DNA form, the CDR3 reads TGTGCCAGCAGCGTAGAATGGCTCACAGATACGCAGTATTTT. Amino acid sequence: CASSVEWLTDTQYF. The whole variable domain, filled in from reference TRBV9 and TRBJ2-3, reads DSGVTQTPKHLITATGQRVTLRCSPRSGDLSVYWYQQSLDQGLQFLIQYYNGEERAKGNILERFSAQQFPDLHSELNLSSLELGDSALYFCASSVEWLTDTQYFGPGTRLTVL.

J is TRBJ2-7 and V is TRBV5-1; TRBD2 might be the D (7 bases). From germline, CDR1 is SGHRS and CDR2 YFSETQ. This CDR3 is built from 13 residues. The V end lost 6 bases, the J end lost 7 bases, and 17 bases lay between the germline ends. CDR3 loop: CASKLRGGEEQYF. The CDR3 DNA sequence: TGCGCCAGCAAACTCCGCGGGGGCGAAGAGCAGTACTTC.

This clone occurred a few times. This chain links TRBV5-1 with TRBJ2-2; D gene uncertain. Germline CDR1 SGHRS, CDR2 YFSETQ. The V and J ends lost 0 bases and 3 bases respectively, with 9 bases between them. This CDR3 spans 15 amino acids. The CDR3 region has the DNA TGCGCCAGCAGCTTGGTACCACTCGACACCGGGGAGCTGTTTTTT. Translated: CASSLVPLDTGELFF.

This clone was recorded a few times. The chain uses TRBV27 and TRBJ1-1; D is unclear. CDR3 size: 13 residues. CDR1 and CDR2 from the germline V gene are MNHEY and SMNVEV (reference sequence). Deletions cut 5 bases from V and 5 bases from J, with 12 bases between. As DNA, the CDR3 is TGTGCCAGCAGTCGGGGAGGAAAGACTGAAGCTTTCTTT. Translation gives CASSRGGKTEAFF.

The table lists this clone with a count of one. The chain employs TRBV30 and TRBJ1-2, with D tentatively TRBD1 (5 bases). The germline V gene has CDR1 GTSNPN and CDR2 SVGIG (reference sequence). Trimming left V 4 bases short and J 5 bases short, with 11 bases between. The CDR3 sequence is 12 residues long. The CDR3 loop reads CAWIVGAYGYTF. DNA for the CDR3: TGTGCCTGGATAGTAGGGGCTTATGGCTACACCTTC.

This rearrangement joins TRBV9 to TRBJ2-3; 9 bases are shared with TRBD2. The length of the CDR3 is 16 residues. CDR1 is SGDLS and CDR2 is YYNGEE in the germline V gene. Losses at the gene ends were 2 bases for V and 5 bases for J; bases not matched to a gene: 9. DNA for the CDR3: TGTGCCAGCAGCGTGTTGGCGGGGGGGGCCGGAGATACGCAGTATTTT. This sequence encodes CASSVLAGGAGDTQYF.

The chain couples TRBV28 to TRBJ1-6; possible D gene TRBD1, 5 bases. Looked up from germline, CDR1 is MDHEN and CDR2 is SYDVKM. Trimming left V 8 bases short and J 8 bases short, with 13 bases between. This CDR3 is built from 13 residues. In DNA form, the CDR3 reads TGTGCCAGCCAGCTTGGAGGGGATTCACCCCTCCACTTT. Translation gives CASQLGGDSPLHF.

The chain is built from TRBV5-6 and TRBJ2-5; possibly TRBD1 for D (6 bases). Trimming removed 1 base at V and 6 bases at J, with 10 bases between. Per the germline V gene, CDR1 is SGHDT and CDR2 is YYEEEE. This CDR3 region has 13 residues. As DNA, the CDR3 is TGTGCCAGCAGCTTGTCTGGGGGCAAGACCCAGTACTTC. Its protein product is CASSLSGGKTQYF. The variable domain in full, completed from reference TRBV5-6 and TRBJ2-5, reads DAGVTQSPTHLIKTRGQQVTLRCSPKSGHDTVSWYQQALGQGPQFIFQYYEEEERQRGNFPDRFSGHQFPNYSSELNVNALLLGDSALYLCASSLSGGKTQYFGPGTRLLVL.

The chain combines TRBV9 with TRBJ2-1, with D tentatively TRBD2 (6 bases). CDR3 length equals 13 residues. CDR1 is SGDLS and CDR2 is YYNGEE in the germline V gene. Trimming shortened V by 2 bases and J by 8 bases, and 11 bases separated the two germline ends. The CDR3: CASSVGGKDEQFF. CDR3 DNA sequence: TGTGCCAGCAGCGTGGGGGGTAAGGATGAGCAGTTCTTC.

This clone has a handful of counts. The genes are TRBV6-1 and TRBJ2-2; D is uncertain. Germline CDR1 and CDR2: MNHNS and SASEGT. V lost 4 bases, J lost 8 bases, and 11 bases lay in between. CDR3 length: 13 amino acids. The CDR3 reads CASSVTLGGELFF. DNA for the CDR3: TGTGCCAGCAGTGTGACCCTCGGGGGGGAGCTGTTTTTT.